Below are 16 T cell receptor beta chains sequenced from a single sample in a study of technical replicates of blood from several donors. Method: immunoSEQ multiplex PCR; TCRdb's copy keeps in-frame clones and lacks some. The repertoire holds approximately 15,000 clones, approximately 80% seen once, with about 12% in the top ten. The sample comprised PBMCs. The receptors were sampled from a human donor in good health.

The rearrangement uses TRBV2 and TRBJ2-7, with D possibly matching TRBD1 (6 bases). Germline loops: CDR1 SNHLY, CDR2 FYNNEI. V lost 4 bases and J lost 4, with 11 bases in between. The CDR3 totals 13 residues. CDR3 protein: CASSGEGGYEQYF. DNA of the CDR3: TGTGCCAGCAGTGGGGAAGGGGGATACGAGCAGTACTTC.

This CDR3 reads CASTQGYTGELFF. CDR3 bases: TGTGCCAGCACGCAGGGCTACACCGGGGAGCTGTTTTTT. J is TRBJ2-2 and V is TRBV2; TRBD1 might be the D (5 bases). The CDR3 totals 13 residues. CDR1 and CDR2 (germline): SNHLY, FYNNEI. Deletions cut 7 bases from V and 3 bases from J, with 9 bases between. Looking up the rest from reference TRBV2 and TRBJ2-2 gives the full variable domain: EPEVTQTPSHQVTQMGQEVILRCVPISNHLYFYWYRQILGQKVEFLVSFYNNEISEKSEIFDDQFSVERPDGSNFTLKIRSTKLEDSAMYFCASTQGYTGELFFGEGSRLTVL.

The rearrangement links TRBV11-3 to TRBJ2-7; a possible D gene is TRBD2 (6 bases). Germline values: CDR1 SGHNT, CDR2 YENEEA. CDR3 length equals 14 residues. V lost 1 base, J lost 2 bases, and 9 bases lay in between. Here the CDR3 DNA reads TGTGCCAGCAGCTTAGGGCGGGGTACCTACGAGCAGTACTTC. Translated, it gives CASSLGRGTYEQYF.

The chain links TRBV28 to TRBJ1-3; TRBD1 might be the D (5 bases). This CDR3 region has 15 residues. With 11 bases removed from V and 0 bases from J, the gap between germline ends came to 17 bases. Germline V lookup: CDR1 MDHEN, CDR2 SYDVKM. CDR3 residues: CAAWGGPLSGNTIYF. CDR3 in DNA: TGTGCCGCCTGGGGGGGACCCCTCTCTGGAAACACCATATATTTT. The full variable domain, its missing parts supplied by reference TRBV28 and TRBJ1-3, is DVKVTQSSRYLVKRTGEKVFLECVQDMDHENMFWYRQDPGLGLRLIYFSYDVKMKEKGDIPEGYSVSREKKERFSLILESASTNQTSMYLCAAWGGPLSGNTIYFGEGSWLTVV.

This chain connects TRBV28 to TRBJ2-7, with 7 nucleotides matching TRBD2. The ends lost 9 bases at V and 2 bases at J; junction bases unmatched: 10. The length of the CDR3 is 14 residues. Per the germline V gene, CDR1 is MDHEN and CDR2 is SYDVKM. CDR3 protein: CASTLSGTPYEQYF. As DNA, the CDR3 is TGTGCCAGTACCCTAAGCGGGACCCCCTACGAGCAGTACTTC.

The chain couples TRBV2 to TRBJ2-1; the match to TRBD2 covers 10 bases. V trimming: 9 bases; J trimming: 0 bases; junction bases outside the gene matches: 5. The germline V gene encodes CDR1 SNHLY and CDR2 FYNNEI. The CDR3 sequence is 15 residues long. CDR3 protein: CASLAGGISYNEQFF. Here the CDR3 DNA reads TGTGCCAGTTTAGCGGGAGGAATCTCCTACAATGAGCAGTTCTTC.

The V gene is TRBV5-4, the J gene TRBJ1-2; D is undetermined. The germline gives CDR1 SGHNT, CDR2 YYREEE (reference sequence). The CDR3 sequence is 16 residues long. Deletions cut 0 bases from V and 4 bases from J, with 16 bases between. The CDR3: CASSLGDPVGTYGYTF. As DNA, the CDR3 is TGTGCCAGCAGCTTGGGAGATCCGGTCGGTACCTATGGCTACACCTTC.

The rearrangement links TRBV13 to TRBJ2-2, with D possibly TRBD1 on 5 matching bases. Trimming took 5 bases from V and 4 from J, leaving 14 bases between them. In germline, CDR1 is PRHDT, CDR2 FYEKMQ (reference sequence). The CDR3 sequence is 15 residues long. The CDR3 spells CASSALGVSTGELFF. CDR3 coding DNA: TGTGCCAGCAGCGCTCTAGGGGTATCCACCGGGGAGCTGTTTTTT.

J is TRBJ2-5 and V is TRBV5-4; 9 bases line up with TRBD2. Trimming took 1 base from V and 2 from J; bases not matched to a gene: 3. Germline CDR1 SGHNT, CDR2 YYREEE (reference sequence). The CDR3 runs to 15 residues. The CDR3 nucleotides read TGTGCCAGCAGCTTGACTAGCGGGCCGCAAGAGACCCAGTACTTC. Its translation: CASSLTSGPQETQYF.

This clone was detected once. This chain uses TRBV15 with TRBJ2-5; unclear D gene. V lost 0 bases, J lost 6 bases, and 8 bases lay in between. The CDR3 contains 13 residues. CDR1 LNHNV and CDR2 YYDKDF come from the germline V gene (reference sequence). The CDR3, as DNA: TGTGCCACCAGCAGAGATCAGGCGAAGACCCAGTACTTC. It is translated as CATSRDQAKTQYF.

The chain uses TRBV27 and TRBJ2-2, with D unclear. The ends were cut back, 3 bases at V and 4 bases at J, with 9 bases in the middle. This CDR3 is built from 14 residues. Germline V gives CDR1 MNHEY, CDR2 SMNVEV (reference sequence). CDR3 loop: CASSFKSSTGELFF. The CDR3 DNA reads TGTGCCAGCAGTTTTAAGAGTTCCACCGGGGAGCTGTTTTTT.

The genes are TRBV7-2 and TRBJ2-7; TRBD2 might be the D (5 bases). The CDR3 consists of 13 residues. Trimming pared 3 bases from V and 3 bases from J, leaving 9 bases between. Per the germline V gene, CDR1 is SGHTA and CDR2 is FQGNSA. CDR3 DNA: TGTGCCAGCAGCTTCAGCGGTAGCTACGAGCAGTACTTC. Protein: CASSFSGSYEQYF.

On this clone itself: Different DNA sequences within this sample yield the same CDR3. The CDR3 region has the DNA TGTGCCAGTAGTATAGACCTAGCTTCGGGCTCCTACAATGAGCAGTTCTTC. Its protein product is CASSIDLASGSYNEQFF. The chain carries TRBV19 and TRBJ2-1; weak D call: TRBD2 (5 bases). Trimming removed 0 bases from V and 0 bases from J, with 12 bases in between. The CDR3 covers 17 residues. CDR1 and CDR2 from the germline V gene are LNHDA and SQIVND (reference sequence).

The chain has TRBV12-5 and TRBJ2-7, with 10 bases lining up with TRBD2. V shed 1 base and J 4 bases; nucleotides not matched to a gene: 7. Per the germline V gene, CDR1 is LGHNT and CDR2 is FRNRAP. The CDR3 length is 16 residues. The CDR3 protein is CASGLALAGGVYEQYF. In nucleotides, the CDR3 is TGTGCTAGTGGTTTGGCCTTAGCGGGAGGCGTATACGAGCAGTACTTC.

The chain employs TRBV11-1 and TRBJ2-3, with D possibly TRBD2 on 5 matching bases. Trimming cost V 4 bases and J 1 base, with 6 bases left between them. CDR3 length: 13 amino acids. From germline, CDR1 is SGHAT and CDR2 FQDESV (reference sequence). The chain's CDR3 is CASSYSGTDTQYF. In nucleotides, the CDR3 is TGTGCCAGCAGCTATAGCGGCACAGATACGCAGTATTTT.

The V call is TRBV2, the J call TRBJ2-2; 8 bases line up with TRBD1. From germline, CDR1 is SNHLY and CDR2 FYNNEI. Trimming removed 6 bases from V and 2 bases from J; junction bases left unmatched: 5. The CDR3 length is 15 residues. The CDR3, as DNA: TGTGCCAGCAGATGGGACAGGACCAACACCGGGGAGCTGTTTTTT. It specifies CASRWDRTNTGELFF.